Reported below is one T cell receptor beta chain. These data come from a study of blood T cell repertoires in COVID-19. Whole-study context: Samples taken during acute and convalescent COVID-19 were collected in the United States, Italy and Spain.

Original data processing: Amplification from reference gene primers served as the basis for estimated nucleated cell counts. The method was immunoSEQ multiplex PCR; TCRdb's version includes in-frame clones alone and lacks a portion of them. The D gene and trimming were derived from the DNA, and the V and J assignments and clone size from that table. In the table there are about 140,000 clones, about 85% of which are singletons. The TCR originated in a human donor in a cohort sampled during active COVID-19. Sequenced input: peripheral blood.

The CDR3: CASSWGTSGSVGYNEQFF. CDR3 DNA sequence: TGTGCCAGCAGCTGGGGTACTAGCGGGAGCGTGGGCTACAATGAGCAGTTCTTC. The rearrangement links TRBV2 to TRBJ2-1, with TRBD2 matching over 11 bases. The V gene end was trimmed by 6 bases and the J gene end by 3 bases; junction bases not matched to a gene: 13. Looked up from germline, CDR1 is SNHLY and CDR2 is FYNNEI. This CDR3 has 18 residues.